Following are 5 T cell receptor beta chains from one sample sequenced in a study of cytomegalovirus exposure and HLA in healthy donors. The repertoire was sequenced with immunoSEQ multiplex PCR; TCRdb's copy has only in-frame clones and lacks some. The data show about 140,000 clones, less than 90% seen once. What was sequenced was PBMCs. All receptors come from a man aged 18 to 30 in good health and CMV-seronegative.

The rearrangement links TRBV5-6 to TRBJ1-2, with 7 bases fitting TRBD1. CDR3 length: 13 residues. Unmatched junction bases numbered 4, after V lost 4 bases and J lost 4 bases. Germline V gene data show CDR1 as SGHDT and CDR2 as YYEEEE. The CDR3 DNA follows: TGTGCCAGCAGCCAACAGGGGATCTATGGCTACACCTTC. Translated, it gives CASSQQGIYGYTF.

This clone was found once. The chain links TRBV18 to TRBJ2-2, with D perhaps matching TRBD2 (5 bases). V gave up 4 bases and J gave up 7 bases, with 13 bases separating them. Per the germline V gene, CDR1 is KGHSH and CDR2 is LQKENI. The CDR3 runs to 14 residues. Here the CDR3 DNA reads TGTGCCAGCTCACGATCCTCTAGCTTCGGGGAGCTGTTTTTT. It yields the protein CASSRSSSFGELFF.

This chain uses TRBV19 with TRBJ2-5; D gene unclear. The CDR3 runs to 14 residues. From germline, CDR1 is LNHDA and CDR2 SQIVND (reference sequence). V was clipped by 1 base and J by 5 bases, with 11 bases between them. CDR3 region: CASSIGIRAETQYF. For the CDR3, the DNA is TGTGCCAGTAGTATAGGCATCCGTGCGGAGACCCAGTACTTC.

CDR3 nucleotides: TGTGCCAGCAGCTCAACCCGGTTGTGGGAGACCCAGTACTTC. Encoded protein: CASSSTRLWETQYF. V gene TRBV11-2 combines with J gene TRBJ2-5; D is unresolved. The CDR3 covers 14 residues. Trimming shortened V by 4 bases and J by 5 bases, and 14 bases separated the two germline ends. Germline loops: CDR1 SGHAT, CDR2 FQNNGV.

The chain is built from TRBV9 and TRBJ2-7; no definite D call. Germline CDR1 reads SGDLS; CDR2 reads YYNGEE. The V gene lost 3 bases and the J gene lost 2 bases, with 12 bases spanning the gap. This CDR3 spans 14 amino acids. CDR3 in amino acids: CASSASGAAYEQYF. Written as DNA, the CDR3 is TGTGCCAGCAGCGCATCTGGTGCAGCCTACGAGCAGTACTTC.